This record concerns one T cell receptor (beta chain) sequence. The J segment lost 2 bases and the V segment lost 0 bases, leaving 6 bases of the junction unmatched. Germline lookup yields CDR1 DFQATT and CDR2 SNEGSKA (reference sequence). CDR3 length: 16 residues. In patients chosen for sequencing, flow cytometry had shown CD8+CD57+ cell expansion. Investigators profiled TCR beta VDJ and CDR3 from genomic DNA template. TCRdb used MiXCR to reprocess the reads, holding one entry per CDR3 protein. The data hold under 250,000 distinct CDR3 sequences, with roughly two thirds observed a single time. These data belong to a study of CD8+CD57+ T cells in acquired aplastic anemia.

The gene calls are TRBV20-1 and TRBJ2-1, with 8 bases identical to TRBD2. The receptor's source is a human donor with aplastic anemia. The sequenced material came from sorted CD4+, CD8+, or CD8+CD57+ T cells (not recorded which) from PBMCs. The CDR3, as DNA: TGCAGTGCTAGAGATTCCTCGCGGGAGGCCTACAATGAGCAGTTCTTC. This sequence encodes CSARDSSREAYNEQFF.